Listed below are T cell receptor beta chains from one sample, sequenced in a study of T cell repertoires in cytomegalovirus infection. Which antigens these TCRs recognize remains unknown. MiXCR, run by TCRdb on the reads, gives a single entry per CDR3 protein. The repertoire holds 150,000 or so distinct CDR3 sequences, with more than 25% as singletons. The input for sequencing was CD8+ T cells from cultured PBMCs, taken from culture after CMV antigen stimulation. Every receptor here comes from a human donor in good health (CMV status not recorded). Some clones in this sample may be carry-over from other donors' samples. Both conserved end residues are part of each CDR3. A D gene is named only where the DNA matches it firmly. Clone sizes are given selectively: once, few, many, or a class where the clone is expanded.

d_call: NA; v_call: TRBV12-3/TRBV12-4; clone_size: many; j_call: TRBJ2-3; cdr3_nt: TGTGCCAGCAGTTCTGGGACTTACACAGATACGCAGTATTTT; cdr3_aa: CASSSGTYTDTQYF
d_call: NA; v_call: TRBV11-2; clone_size: NA; j_call: TRBJ1-2; cdr3_nt: TGTGCCAGCAGCTCAGTCGGCACTTATGGCTACACCTTC; cdr3_aa: CASSSVGTYGYTF
d_call: TRBD2; v_call: TRBV28; clone_size: many; j_call: TRBJ2-1; cdr3_nt: TGTGCCAGCAGGCTCAGCGGGGGGCCTTACAATGAGCAGTTCTTC; cdr3_aa: CASRLSGGPYNEQFF
d_call: NA; v_call: TRBV7-6; clone_size: few; j_call: TRBJ1-2; cdr3_nt: TGTGCCAGCGGGTCGGAACAGGGCAGCTATGGCTACACCTTC; cdr3_aa: CASGSEQGSYGYTF
d_call: TRBD1; v_call: TRBV12-5; clone_size: few; j_call: TRBJ2-2; cdr3_nt: TGTGCTAGTGGTTTGGGAGACAGGGTCTCTACCACCGGGGAGCTGTTTTTT; cdr3_aa: CASGLGDRVSTTGELFF
d_call: NA; v_call: TRBV5-6; clone_size: NA; j_call: TRBJ2-1; cdr3_nt: TGTGCCAGCACAGCTTGGGACGGAGACAATGAGCAGTTCTTC; cdr3_aa: CASTAWDGDNEQFF
d_call: TRBD1; v_call: TRBV7-2; clone_size: many; j_call: TRBJ1-5; cdr3_nt: TGTGCCAGCAGCTTCTCGACAGGGGAAAATCAGCCCCAGCATTTT; cdr3_aa: CASSFSTGENQPQHF
d_call: TRBD1; v_call: TRBV11-1; clone_size: many; j_call: TRBJ2-1; cdr3_nt: TGTGCCAGCAGCCCCCGACAGGGTAGGGGCGATGAGCAGTTCTTC; cdr3_aa: CASSPRQGRGDEQFF
d_call: TRBD2; v_call: TRBV2; clone_size: few; j_call: TRBJ2-1; cdr3_nt: TGTGCCAGCAGCGGGGGGGTAATTTACAATGAGCAGTTCTTC; cdr3_aa: CASSGGVIYNEQFF
d_call: NA; v_call: TRBV7-9; clone_size: NA; j_call: TRBJ2-3; cdr3_nt: TGTGCCAGCAGCCCAAAGGACTTAGATACGCAGTATTTT; cdr3_aa: CASSPKDLDTQYF
d_call: NA; v_call: TRBV7-6; clone_size: NA; j_call: TRBJ1-5; cdr3_nt: TGTGCCAGCAGCACAGGGTCTAGCAATCAGCCCCAGCATTTT; cdr3_aa: CASSTGSSNQPQHF
d_call: NA; v_call: TRBV4-1; clone_size: few; j_call: TRBJ2-3; cdr3_nt: TGCGCCAGCAGCCAAGATGACAGCTTCACAGATACGCAGTATTTT; cdr3_aa: CASSQDDSFTDTQYF
d_call: NA; v_call: TRBV15; clone_size: NA; j_call: TRBJ2-7; cdr3_nt: TGTGCCACCAGCAGAGATCTGGGGGCGCAGGAGCAGTACTTC; cdr3_aa: CATSRDLGAQEQYF
d_call: NA; v_call: TRBV4-1; clone_size: NA; j_call: TRBJ2-3; cdr3_nt: TGCGCCAGCAGCCAAGATGGGAGTGGAAGCACAGATACGCAGTATTTT; cdr3_aa: CASSQDGSGSTDTQYF
d_call: TRBD1; v_call: TRBV7-2; clone_size: many; j_call: TRBJ1-4; cdr3_nt: TGTGCCAGCAGCCGACTGACAGGGGAGAATGAAAAACTGTTTTTT; cdr3_aa: CASSRLTGENEKLFF
d_call: NA; v_call: TRBV18; clone_size: few; j_call: TRBJ2-7; cdr3_nt: TGTGCCAGCTCACCACCGATGACAGGCGAGCAGTACTTC; cdr3_aa: CASSPPMTGEQYF
d_call: NA; v_call: TRBV7-6; clone_size: few; j_call: TRBJ1-1; cdr3_nt: TGTGCCAGCAGAGAGGGTCTGAACACTGAAGCTTTCTTT; cdr3_aa: CASREGLNTEAFF
d_call: NA; v_call: TRBV28; clone_size: NA; j_call: TRBJ1-5; cdr3_nt: TGTGCCAGCAGTTCGTCGGGGGTAAGCAATCAGCCCCAGCATTTT; cdr3_aa: CASSSSGVSNQPQHF